This T cell receptor beta chain is from a study of a mutant IDH1 vaccine in newly diagnosed glioma. Across the whole study: Initiation of the vaccine course occurred 4-6 weeks after radiotherapy alone, or alongside temozolomide cycles. It was at week 35 that visit V12 occurred, and at week 47 that visit V13 did.

Of note for this clone: Its antigen is not identified.

Described time point: week 47, end of study. Vaccinated patients received 300 ug of mutant IDH1 20-mer peptide per dose, with topical imiquimod. Patients were given eight vaccinations, scheduled in weeks 1, 3, 5, 7, 11, 15, 19 and 23. The germline V gene encodes CDR1 LNHDA and CDR2 SQIVND (reference sequence). The CDR3 is made up of 18 amino acids. J was trimmed by 0 bases and V by 1 base; bases with no gene match: 7. Data came from immunoSEQ multiplex PCR; TCRdb stores just in-frame clones and leaves some out. This table holds around 50,000 clones, around 85% found once. The sample in question was PBMCs, obtained from a glioma patient whose treatment included an IDH1 peptide vaccine. The TCR sequence derives from a woman in her thirties with glioma. Some clones in this sample may be carry-over from other donors' samples. The chain joins TRBV19 to TRBJ2-3, with 10 bases that match TRBD2. CDR3 region: CASSIGRASGSSTDTQYF. CDR3 DNA sequence: TGTGCCAGTAGTATAGGTCGGGCTAGCGGGAGTAGCACAGATACGCAGTATTTT.